Listed here are 28 T cell receptor beta chains from one sample, sequenced in a study of cytomegalovirus exposure and HLA in healthy donors. Produced via immunoSEQ multiplex PCR; TCRdb's table is partial and in-frame only. The data contain 150,000 to 200,000 clones, 88% of them singletons. The sample taken for sequencing was PBMCs. These TCRs come from a man between 18 and 29 years old in good health and CMV-seronegative.

This clone was observed a handful of times. The chain carries TRBV18 and TRBJ1-1; maybe TRBD1 (5 bases). Germline V gives CDR1 KGHSH, CDR2 LQKENI. V lost 3 bases and J lost 0, with 14 bases in between. CDR3 size: 16 residues. The CDR3 coding sequence is TGTGCCAGCTCACCGACGGTACAGGCGGTGAACACTGAAGCTTTCTTT. This translates into CASSPTVQAVNTEAFF.

The rearrangement links TRBV27 to TRBJ2-7, with 8 nucleotides matching TRBD1. This CDR3 has 15 residues. Germline-derived CDR1 and CDR2 are MNHEY and SMNVEV (reference sequence). The V gene end was trimmed by 2 bases and the J gene end by 0 bases; junction bases not matched to a gene: 3. The CDR3 sequence: CASSLRTGTSYEQYV. CDR3 nucleotides: TGTGCCAGCAGTTTACGGACAGGGACCTCCTACGAGCAGTACGTC.

The chain has TRBV29-1 and TRBJ2-7; 10 bases agree with TRBD2. The junction had 5 bases not matched to a gene; V was cut back by 3 bases and J by 3 bases. The CDR3 runs 14 residues. Germline CDR1 SQVTM, CDR2 ANQGSEA. For the CDR3, the DNA is TGCAGCGTTGATGGGACTAGCGTCTACTACGAGCAGTACTTC. Translated, it gives CSVDGTSVYYEQYF.

V is TRBV5-8 and J is TRBJ2-2; 7 bases agree with TRBD1. The ends lost 4 bases at V and 1 base at J; junction bases unmatched: 7. The CDR3 contains 16 residues. Germline loops: CDR1 SGHTS, CDR2 YDEGEE. The chain's CDR3 is CASSAGTDLNTGELFF. CDR3 bases: TGTGCCAGCAGCGCCGGGACAGACCTGAACACCGGGGAGCTGTTTTTT.

J is TRBJ2-1 and V is TRBV28; possible D gene TRBD2, 6 bases. The germline V and J ends were trimmed by 5 bases and 5 bases, with 13 bases remaining between them. The CDR3 consists of 14 residues. The V gene's germline CDR1 is MDHEN and CDR2 SYDVKM. CDR3 sequence reads: CASSKGGVNNEQFF. For the CDR3, the DNA is TGTGCCAGCAGTAAAGGCGGGGTTAACAATGAGCAGTTCTTC. The entire variable domain, with the rest obtained from reference TRBV28 and TRBJ2-1, is as follows: DVKVTQSSRYLVKRTGEKVFLECVQDMDHENMFWYRQDPGLGLRLIYFSYDVKMKEKGDIPEGYSVSREKKERFSLILESASTNQTSMYLCASSKGGVNNEQFFGPGTRLTVL.

The chain carries TRBV4-1 and TRBJ1-3, with TRBD1 matching over 7 bases. The length of the CDR3 is 15 residues. Germline V CDR1 and CDR2: MGHRA, YSYEKL. Losses at the gene ends were 0 bases for V and 1 base for J; bases not matched to a gene: 0. Here the CDR3 DNA reads TGCGCCAGCAGCCAAGAGACAGGGTCTGGAAACACCATATATTTT. Amino acid sequence: CASSQETGSGNTIYF.

This CDR3 is CASSLRSSPGTGGNYGYTF. The DNA for the CDR3 is TGTGCCAGCAGTTTAAGATCGAGTCCTGGGACAGGGGGCAACTATGGCTACACCTTC. The chain couples TRBV28 to TRBJ1-2, with 12 bases lining up with TRBD1. Germline CDR1 reads MDHEN; CDR2 reads SYDVKM. This CDR3 contains 19 residues. Germline trimming cut 2 bases from V and 2 bases from J; bases unmatched to any gene: 12.

The chain is built from TRBV28 and TRBJ2-7; a possible D gene is TRBD1 (6 bases). The CDR3 is 15 residues long. V dropped 2 bases and J dropped 0 bases, with 11 bases sitting between them. Germline-derived CDR1 and CDR2 are MDHEN and SYDVKM. CDR3 sequence: CASSLRGKRSYEQYF. DNA for the CDR3: TGTGCCAGCAGTTTAAGGGGGAAGCGCTCCTACGAGCAGTACTTC.

The V gene is TRBV25-1, the J gene TRBJ1-2; a weak D match, TRBD1 (5 bases). CDR1 MGHDK and CDR2 SYGVNS come from the germline V gene. The CDR3 spans 14 residues. Trimming pared 6 bases from V and 8 bases from J, leaving 19 bases between. The CDR3 DNA follows: TGTGCCAGCAGACCCCGCGGGGCTCACGGCGGCTACACCTTC. Encoded protein: CASRPRGAHGGYTF.

V and J are TRBV28 and TRBJ2-7; a possible D gene is TRBD2 (5 bases). This CDR3 spans 14 amino acids. CDR1 is MDHEN and CDR2 is SYDVKM in the germline V gene. V gave up 4 bases and J gave up 2 bases, with 12 bases separating them. The CDR3 DNA sequence: TGTGCCAGCAGTTCAACTAGTAACGCCTACGAGCAGTACTTC. Translated: CASSSTSNAYEQYF.

This clone has just one count. The rearrangement links TRBV28 to TRBJ2-1, with 8 nucleotides matching TRBD2. Germline-derived CDR1 and CDR2 are MDHEN and SYDVKM. With V trimmed by 6 bases and J by 2 bases, 9 bases remained unmatched. This CDR3 contains 16 residues. The CDR3 here is CASSPRAGVAYNEQFF. Here the CDR3 DNA reads TGTGCCAGCAGCCCCCGAGCGGGAGTTGCCTACAATGAGCAGTTCTTC.

CDR3 loop: CASRSGGMGGYTF. The CDR3 nucleotides are TGTGCCAGCAGATCAGGGGGCATGGGTGGCTACACCTTC. The V and J genes are TRBV7-9 and TRBJ1-2, with 8 bases that match TRBD1. Per the germline V gene, CDR1 is SEHNR and CDR2 is FQNEAQ (reference sequence). The CDR3 has 13 amino acids. V lost 6 bases and J lost 7; bases outside the gene matches: 7. The variable domain in full, with the rest retrieved from reference TRBV7-9 and TRBJ1-2, is DTGVSQNPRHKITKRGQNVTFRCDPISEHNRLYWYRQTLGQGPEFLTYFQNEAQLEKSRLLSDRFSAERPKGSFSTLEIQRTEQGDSAMYLCASRSGGMGGYTFGSGTRLTVV.

V and J are TRBV6-5 and TRBJ2-1; D not certain. V gave up 2 bases and J gave up 2 bases, with 10 bases separating them. Germline loops: CDR1 MNHEY, CDR2 SVGAGI. The CDR3 consists of 15 residues. CDR3 protein: CASSYALEPYNEQFF. The CDR3 coding sequence is TGTGCCAGCAGTTACGCCCTAGAGCCCTACAATGAGCAGTTCTTC.

This chain links TRBV28 with TRBJ2-1; 7 bases fit TRBD2. The V segment lost 5 bases and the J segment 8 bases; nucleotides outside the gene matches: 12. Germline CDR1 MDHEN, CDR2 SYDVKM. The CDR3 has 15 residues. The CDR3 spells CASSPPGGPRDEQFF. In DNA, the CDR3 is TGTGCCAGCAGTCCCCCGGGAGGACCCCGGGATGAGCAGTTCTTC.

The chain links TRBV28 to TRBJ1-4, with 9 bases aligning to TRBD1. The V gene's germline CDR1 is MDHEN and CDR2 SYDVKM. The ends lost 6 bases at V and 0 bases at J; junction bases unmatched: 8. This CDR3 has 17 amino acids. The CDR3 loop is CASRPNRGRATNEKLFF. The CDR3 DNA reads TGTGCCAGCAGGCCCAACAGGGGGCGCGCAACTAATGAAAAACTGTTTTTT.

This clone has a single count. V gene TRBV19 combines with J gene TRBJ2-7, with TRBD2 identical over 10 bases. Germline assignment: CDR1 LNHDA and CDR2 SQIVND (reference sequence). Trimming at V came to 5 bases and at J to 3 bases, leaving 13 bases not matched to a gene. CDR3 length: 17 residues. CDR3 residues: CASSSPGGSGRVYEQYF. CDR3 bases: TGTGCCAGTAGTTCTCCCGGGGGAAGCGGGAGGGTCTACGAGCAGTACTTC.

The gene calls are TRBV6-1 and TRBJ2-3; 7 nucleotides agree with TRBD2. CDR1 is MNHNS, CDR2 SASEGT, per germline. The CDR3 has 14 residues. The V gene end was trimmed by 7 bases and the J gene end by 0 bases; junction bases not matched to a gene: 4. The CDR3 region is CASKAGTSTDTQYF. In DNA form, the CDR3 reads TGTGCCAGCAAAGCGGGGACTAGCACAGATACGCAGTATTTT.

This clone was recorded once. The chain combines TRBV5-6 with TRBJ2-3; D might be TRBD1 (6 bases). Looked up from germline, CDR1 is SGHDT and CDR2 is YYEEEE. The CDR3 has 12 residues. V lost 4 bases and J 5 bases, leaving 8 bases between the germline ends. The CDR3 spells CASSGGGDTQYF. CDR3 in DNA: TGTGCCAGCAGCGGGGGCGGAGATACGCAGTATTTT.

V is TRBV4-2 and J is TRBJ1-5; no firm D call. Germline CDR1 is LGHNA and CDR2 is YNFKEQ. The CDR3 sequence is 14 residues long. V lost 0 bases, J lost 3 bases, and 6 bases lay in between. The CDR3 DNA sequence: TGTGCCAGCAGCCAAGAACAGATCAATCAGCCCCAGCATTTT. Protein: CASSQEQINQPQHF.

The chain has TRBV10-3 and TRBJ2-7; D is possibly TRBD2 (5 bases). Per the germline V gene, CDR1 is ENHRY and CDR2 is SYGVKD. The length of the CDR3 is 15 residues. V lost 2 bases to trimming and J lost 3 bases, with 14 bases between them. For the CDR3, the DNA is TGTGCCATCAGTGAGGTGGAGGTCTCCCTCTACGAGCAGTACTTC. Translating it yields CAISEVEVSLYEQYF.

The chain uses TRBV6-1 and TRBJ2-5, with 9 positions matching TRBD2. V gave up 11 bases and J gave up 4 bases; unmatched junction bases: 11. This CDR3 comprises 14 residues. The germline V gene has CDR1 MNHNS and CDR2 SASEGT. As DNA, the CDR3 is TGTGCCGTAGGCCGGCCAGCGGGGGGAGAGACCCAGTACTTC. Protein sequence: CAVGRPAGGETQYF.

This chain joins TRBV4-2 and TRBJ2-1; maybe TRBD2 (5 bases). CDR3 length: 14 amino acids. Trimming took 1 base from V and 5 from J, leaving 9 bases between them. CDR1 LGHNA and CDR2 YNFKEQ come from the germline V gene. The CDR3 loop is CASSQGAGDNEQFF. As DNA, the CDR3 is TGTGCCAGCAGCCAAGGAGCCGGGGACAATGAGCAGTTCTTC.

The chain has TRBV7-9 and TRBJ2-1; a possible D gene is TRBD2 (6 bases). Trimming stripped 5 bases from V and 7 bases from J, with 15 bases between. Looked up from germline, CDR1 is SEHNR and CDR2 is FQNEAQ (reference sequence). CDR3 size: 14 residues. The CDR3 DNA sequence: TGTGCCAGCAGCCGAACGGGAGAACGGAATGAGCAGTTCTTC. Residues: CASSRTGERNEQFF. Filled out from reference TRBV7-9 and TRBJ2-1, the complete variable domain reads DTGVSQNPRHKITKRGQNVTFRCDPISEHNRLYWYRQTLGQGPEFLTYFQNEAQLEKSRLLSDRFSAERPKGSFSTLEIQRTEQGDSAMYLCASSRTGERNEQFFGPGTRLTVL.

This chain connects TRBV28 to TRBJ1-1; TRBD1 is a possible D gene (6 bases). The length of the CDR3 is 13 residues. Trimming left V 5 bases short and J 3 bases short, with 10 bases between. The V gene's germline CDR1 is MDHEN and CDR2 SYDVKM. The CDR3 sequence is CASSDKGDTEAFF. The CDR3 DNA reads TGTGCCAGCAGTGATAAGGGGGACACTGAAGCTTTCTTT.

V usage is TRBV7-2 and J usage is TRBJ2-7; 7 nucleotides align to TRBD2. The J segment lost 6 bases and the V segment lost 1 base, leaving 9 bases of the junction unmatched. The germline V gene has CDR1 SGHTA and CDR2 FQGNSA. This CDR3 comprises 15 residues. This CDR3 reads CASSLGWEGFGEQYF. The CDR3 DNA sequence: TGTGCCAGCAGCTTAGGGTGGGAGGGGTTCGGCGAGCAGTACTTC.

The chain recombines TRBV4-3 with TRBJ2-2; tentatively, D is TRBD2 (5 bases). Trimming stripped 1 base from V and 6 bases from J, with 18 bases between. CDR3 length: 17 amino acids. CDR1 is LGHNA, CDR2 YSLEER, per germline. CDR3 region: CASSQGFRKRGPGELFF. The CDR3 nucleotides read TGCGCCAGCAGCCAAGGATTCCGTAAACGCGGGCCCGGGGAGCTGTTTTTT.

V gene TRBV6-1 combines with J gene TRBJ2-7; D not resolved. With 5 bases removed from V and 3 bases from J, the gap between germline ends came to 11 bases. CDR3 size: 13 residues. Per germline, CDR1 MNHNS and CDR2 SASEGT. This chain's CDR3 is CASSLGVHYEQYV. CDR3 nucleotide sequence: TGTGCCAGCAGTCTGGGTGTACACTACGAGCAGTACGTC.

This chain connects TRBV4-3 to TRBJ2-2, with D possibly TRBD2 on 6 matching bases. Looked up from germline, CDR1 is LGHNA and CDR2 is YSLEER. V was shortened by 1 base and J by 4 bases, with 13 bases between the two germline ends. This CDR3 has 16 residues. The CDR3 region has the DNA TGCGCCAGCAGCCAAGTCCCCGGGGGTACCACCGGGGAGCTGTTTTTT. Translated, it gives CASSQVPGGTTGELFF.